This T cell receptor (beta chain) was sequenced in a study of OX40 agonist ivuxolimab in advanced cancers. Profiled with immunoSEQ multiplex PCR; TCRdb holds only in-frame clones, not every one. The sample lists about 67,000 clones, more than 75% occurring once. The CDR3 covers 16 residues. V shed 5 bases and J 5 bases; nucleotides not matched to a gene: 12. CDR1 and CDR2 (germline): LNHDA, SQIVND (reference sequence). The sequencing here drew on CD4+ or CD8+ T cells sorted from blood, taken in a trial of the OX40 agonist ivuxolimab. The rearrangement links TRBV19 to TRBJ2-5, with 9 bases that match TRBD2. The clonotype originates from an adult with an advanced solid tumor such as melanoma, head and neck, liver or kidney cancer. The CDR3 DNA follows: TGTGCCAGTAGTGCTGGTTCCGGGACTAGCAGCGAGACCCAGTACTTC. Protein: CASSAGSGTSSETQYF.